What follows is one T cell receptor (beta chain) and its context. What this receptor recognizes is not known. Base quality data are lacking; no much larger clone is found one base away. TCRbeta CDR3 regions were amplified from genomic DNA by means of the immunoSEQ Assay, a bias-controlled multiplex PCR. Per the authors' processing: Within the assay, amplification of reference gene primers was used to estimate how many nucleated cells each sample contained. To quantify the absolute abundance of each unique TCRbeta CDR3 rearrangement, sequence reads were collapsed and filtered. Productive Simpson clonality was computed per sample as the square root of Simpson's diversity index over productive rearrangements. In its TCRdb copy, this immuneACCESS table keeps in-frame sequences only and misses some clones. Where compared with another copy, unresolved V genes explain less than half of these, and the others have no known cause. From that table come the V and J calls and clone size; the DNA was used to work out D and trimming. This sample holds around 300,000 clones; roughly 90% were observed only once. Approximately 3% of the sample is taken by the ten largest.

CDR1 MNHEY and CDR2 SVGAGI were looked up in the germline V gene. V is reduced by 4 bases and J by 6 bases, leaving a spacing of 15 bases between them. The CDR3 contains 15 residues, cysteine and phenylalanine counted. Solely the CDR3 DNA is kept, with 45 bases framed from the first base. Collaborating institutions collected whole blood in K2EDTA tubes following their own protocols. Collaborator samples were shipped for TCRbeta analysis as frozen whole blood, isolated PBMCs, or DNA extracted from either sample type. This sample stems from a study of blood T cell repertoires in COVID-19 (TCRdb year 2020). Background on the whole study: Samples from collaborators originated in the United States, Italy and Spain and spanned both the acute and convalescent phases of COVID-19. The prospective study material was composed of cDNA or gDNA derived from T cells, B-cell-depleted T cells, or PBMCs. The dataset comprised deeply sampled blood TCRbeta repertoires from subjects exposed to, actively infected with, or recovered from COVID-19. The repertoires were released in a freely available public database intended as a resource for research on the immune response to SARS-CoV-2. The samples were drawn from two sources: the first 160 participants of the ongoing ImmuneRACE study, and some 1,300 subjects contributed by 6 global collaborators. A de-identified subject ID, COVID-19 status, age in years and sex were almost always included in the sample metadata. HLA class I and class II types, where available, came from metadata supplied by the sample provider rather than from assay-based typing. General study outcomes and caveats: The quantity of clinical and demographic metadata differed by source and by participant and was supplied without curation.

The sequence joins TRBV6-5 to TRBJ1-4; the D segment could be TRBD1, given 6 matching bases. The TCR was taken from a woman aged 25 to 39 with active or convalescent COVID-19. Sequenced: peripheral blood. The DNA reads TGTGCCAGCAGTTCCTTCAGGGGAGGGGATGAAAAACTGTTTTTT. This translates into CASSSFRGGDEKLFF.